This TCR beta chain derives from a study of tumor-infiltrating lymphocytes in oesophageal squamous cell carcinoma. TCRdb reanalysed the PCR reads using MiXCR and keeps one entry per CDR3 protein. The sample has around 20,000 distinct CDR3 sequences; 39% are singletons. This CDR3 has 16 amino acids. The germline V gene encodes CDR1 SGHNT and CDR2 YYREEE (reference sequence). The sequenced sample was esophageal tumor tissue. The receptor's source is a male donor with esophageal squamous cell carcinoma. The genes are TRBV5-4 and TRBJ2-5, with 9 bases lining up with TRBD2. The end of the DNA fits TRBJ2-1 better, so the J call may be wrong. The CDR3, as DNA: TGTGCCAGCAGTCTTACATGGCTAGCGGGAAACAATGAGCAGTTCTTC. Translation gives CASSLTWLAGNNEQFF.